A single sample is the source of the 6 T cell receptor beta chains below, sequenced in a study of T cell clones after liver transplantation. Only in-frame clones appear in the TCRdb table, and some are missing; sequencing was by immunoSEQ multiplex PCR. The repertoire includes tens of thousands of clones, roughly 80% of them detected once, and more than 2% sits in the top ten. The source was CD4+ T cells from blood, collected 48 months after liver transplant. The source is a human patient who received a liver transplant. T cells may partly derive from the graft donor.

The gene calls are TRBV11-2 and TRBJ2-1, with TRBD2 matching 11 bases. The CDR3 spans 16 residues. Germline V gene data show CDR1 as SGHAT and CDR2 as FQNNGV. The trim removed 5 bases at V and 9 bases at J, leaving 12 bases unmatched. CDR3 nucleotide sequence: TGTGCCAGCAGCACGACTAGCGGGAAAGTCCTCATTGAGCAGTTCTTC. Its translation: CASSTTSGKVLIEQFF.

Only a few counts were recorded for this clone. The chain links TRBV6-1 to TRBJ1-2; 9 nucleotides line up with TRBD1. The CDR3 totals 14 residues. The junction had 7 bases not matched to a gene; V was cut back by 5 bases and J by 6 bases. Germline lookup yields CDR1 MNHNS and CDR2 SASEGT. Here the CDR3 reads CASSRDREGNGYTF. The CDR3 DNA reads TGTGCCAGCAGTCGGGACAGGGAGGGGAATGGCTACACCTTC.

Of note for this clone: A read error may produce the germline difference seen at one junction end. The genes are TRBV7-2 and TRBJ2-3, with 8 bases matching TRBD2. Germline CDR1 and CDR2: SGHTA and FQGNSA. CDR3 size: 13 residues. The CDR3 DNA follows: TGTGCCAGCAGCGTAGCGGGACGGGATACGCAGTATTTT. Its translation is CASSVAGRDTQYF.

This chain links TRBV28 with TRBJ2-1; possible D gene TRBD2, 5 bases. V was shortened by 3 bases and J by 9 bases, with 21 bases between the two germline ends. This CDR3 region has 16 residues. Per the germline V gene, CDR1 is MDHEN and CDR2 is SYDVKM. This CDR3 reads CASSLFAAGAGSEQFF. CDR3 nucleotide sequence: TGTGCCAGCAGTTTGTTCGCGGCGGGTGCGGGCAGTGAGCAGTTCTTC.

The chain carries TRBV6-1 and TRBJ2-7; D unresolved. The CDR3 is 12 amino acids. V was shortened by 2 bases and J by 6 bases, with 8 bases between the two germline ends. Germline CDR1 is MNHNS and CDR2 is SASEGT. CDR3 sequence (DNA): TGTGCCAGCAGTGAATCCCTTGGCGAGCAGTACTTC. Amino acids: CASSESLGEQYF.

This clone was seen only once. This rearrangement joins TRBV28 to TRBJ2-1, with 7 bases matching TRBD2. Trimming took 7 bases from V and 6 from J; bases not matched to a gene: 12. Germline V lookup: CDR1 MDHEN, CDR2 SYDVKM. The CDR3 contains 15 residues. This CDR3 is CASTLAGGIGNEQFF. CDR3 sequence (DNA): TGTGCCAGCACTCTCGCCGGGGGGATAGGCAATGAGCAGTTCTTC. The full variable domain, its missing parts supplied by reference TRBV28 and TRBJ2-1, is DVKVTQSSRYLVKRTGEKVFLECVQDMDHENMFWYRQDPGLGLRLIYFSYDVKMKEKGDIPEGYSVSREKKERFSLILESASTNQTSMYLCASTLAGGIGNEQFFGPGTRLTVL.